This T cell receptor (beta chain) was retrieved from a study of blood T cell repertoires in COVID-19. In assigning cohorts, the study relied on participant-reported clinical history. How the authors handled the data: The assay estimated nucleated cells by amplifying reference gene primers. Method: immunoSEQ multiplex PCR; TCRdb's copy keeps in-frame clones and lacks some. That table gives V, J and clone size, and the DNA gave D and trimming. The top ten clones hold 1% to 1.5% of a sample with 370,000 or so clones, around 87% of them seen once. CDR1 and CDR2 from the germline V gene are DFQATT and SNEGSKA (reference sequence). The CDR3 is 10 residues long. V gave up 5 bases and J gave up 7 bases, with 6 bases separating them.

This chain links TRBV20-1 with TRBJ1-5, with D unresolved. This clonotype was sampled from a man aged 25 to 40 who had recovered from COVID-19. Specimen: PBMCs or T cells enriched from blood (not recorded which). The CDR3 region has the DNA TGCAGTGCTCCCCTGCAGCCCCAGCATTTT. Its translation: CSAPLQPQHF.